This T cell receptor (beta chain) is from a study of blood T cell repertoires in COVID-19. Method: immunoSEQ multiplex PCR; TCRdb's copy keeps in-frame clones and lacks some. The data show about 270,000 clones, around four fifths seen once. CDR1 and CDR2 from the germline V gene are SGHRS and YFSETQ. The CDR3 contains 14 residues. Germline trimming cut 0 bases from V and 4 bases from J; bases unmatched to any gene: 4. The chain is built from TRBV5-1 and TRBJ2-7; 7 bases match TRBD2. The clonotype comes from a woman between 45 and 65 years old with active or convalescent COVID-19. The specimen was peripheral blood. The CDR3 bases are TGCGCCAGCAGCTTGGAGACTAGCAGTTACGAGCAGTACTTC. Residues: CASSLETSSYEQYF.